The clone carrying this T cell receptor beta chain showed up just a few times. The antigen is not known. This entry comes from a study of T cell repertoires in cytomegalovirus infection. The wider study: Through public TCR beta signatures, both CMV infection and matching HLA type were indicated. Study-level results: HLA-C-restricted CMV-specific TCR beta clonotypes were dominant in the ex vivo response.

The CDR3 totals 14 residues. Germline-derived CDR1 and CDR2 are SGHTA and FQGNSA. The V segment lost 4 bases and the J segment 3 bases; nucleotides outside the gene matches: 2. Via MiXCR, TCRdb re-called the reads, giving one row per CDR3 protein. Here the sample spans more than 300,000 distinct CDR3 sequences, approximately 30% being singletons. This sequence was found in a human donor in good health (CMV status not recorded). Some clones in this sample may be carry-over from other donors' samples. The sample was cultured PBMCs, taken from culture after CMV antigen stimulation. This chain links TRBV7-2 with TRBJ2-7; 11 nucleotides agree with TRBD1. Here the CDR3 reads CASSSDRGLYEQYF. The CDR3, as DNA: TGTGCCAGCAGCTCGGACAGGGGGCTCTACGAGCAGTACTTC.